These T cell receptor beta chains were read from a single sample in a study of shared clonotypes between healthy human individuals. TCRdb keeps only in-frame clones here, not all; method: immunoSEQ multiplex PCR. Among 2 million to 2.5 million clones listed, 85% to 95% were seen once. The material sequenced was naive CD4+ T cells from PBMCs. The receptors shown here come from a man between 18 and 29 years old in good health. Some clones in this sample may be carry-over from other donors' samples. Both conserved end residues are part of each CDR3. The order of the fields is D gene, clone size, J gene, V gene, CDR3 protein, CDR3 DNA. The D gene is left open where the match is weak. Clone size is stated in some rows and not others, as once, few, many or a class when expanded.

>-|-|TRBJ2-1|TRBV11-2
CASSFALPESYNEQFF
TGTGCCAGCAGCTTTGCGCTCCCCGAATCCTACAATGAGCAGTTCTTC
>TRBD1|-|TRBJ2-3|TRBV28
CASIASGGLTDTQYF
TGTGCCAGCATCGCCTCAGGGGGTTTAACAGATACGCAGTATTTT
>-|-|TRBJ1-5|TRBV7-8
CASSQDGYNQPQHF
TGTGCCAGCAGCCAAGACGGTTACAATCAGCCCCAGCATTTT
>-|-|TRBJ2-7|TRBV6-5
CAIGSGYEQYF
TGTGCCATAGGTTCGGGGTACGAGCAGTACTTC
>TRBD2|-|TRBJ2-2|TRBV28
CASSLFWGLPNTGELFF
TGTGCCAGCAGTTTATTTTGGGGACTACCCAACACCGGGGAGCTGTTTTTT
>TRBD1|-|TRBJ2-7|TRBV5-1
CASSLDRGLEQYF
TGCGCCAGCAGCTTGGACAGGGGTCTCGAGCAGTACTTC
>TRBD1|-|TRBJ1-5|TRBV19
CASSIGIGDRAQAQHF
TGTGCCAGTAGTATAGGAATAGGCGACAGGGCTCAAGCCCAGCATTTT
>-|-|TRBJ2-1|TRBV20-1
CSAEGADEQFF
TGCAGTGCCGAAGGGGCCGATGAGCAGTTCTTC
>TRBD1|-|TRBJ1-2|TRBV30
CASTTGTGYGYTF
TGTGCCTCTACAACCGGGACAGGGTATGGCTACACCTTC
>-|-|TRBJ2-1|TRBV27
CASSFRGWGNEQFF
TGTGCCAGCAGTTTCAGAGGGTGGGGGAATGAGCAGTTCTTC
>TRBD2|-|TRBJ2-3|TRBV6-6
CASSYGLAGVPDTQYF
TGTGCCAGCAGTTACGGACTAGCGGGAGTTCCAGATACGCAGTATTTT
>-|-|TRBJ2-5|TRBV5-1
CASSLESPETQYF
TGCGCCAGCAGCTTGGAAAGTCCAGAGACCCAGTACTTC
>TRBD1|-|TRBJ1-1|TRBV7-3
CASSLTRTGSYTEAFF
TGTGCCAGCAGCCTCACTCGGACAGGTTCTTACACTGAAGCTTTCTTT
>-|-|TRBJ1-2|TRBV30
CAWSTQFNYGYTF
TGTGCCTGGAGTACCCAGTTTAACTATGGCTACACCTTC
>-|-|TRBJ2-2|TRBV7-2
CASSLAGGELFF
TGTGCCAGCAGCTTAGCGGGTGGGGAGCTGTTTTTT
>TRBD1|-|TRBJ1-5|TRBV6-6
CASSATGPSNQPQHF
TGTGCCAGCAGTGCGACAGGGCCTAGCAATCAGCCCCAGCATTTT
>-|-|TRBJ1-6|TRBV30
CAWSHTRMGAGRNNSPLHF
TGTGCCTGGAGTCACACCCGAATGGGGGCCGGGCGTAATAATTCACCCCTCCACTTT
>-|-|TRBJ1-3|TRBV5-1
CASSLDTRGDHYSGNTIYF
TGCGCCAGCAGCTTGGATACGAGAGGGGACCACTACTCTGGAAACACCATATATTTT
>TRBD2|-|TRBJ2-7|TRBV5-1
CASGVLAGTAYEQYF
TGCGCCAGCGGGGTCCTAGCGGGGACCGCCTACGAGCAGTACTTC
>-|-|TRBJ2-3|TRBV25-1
CASSGPWGDTQYF
TGTGCCAGCAGTGGGCCGTGGGGAGATACGCAGTATTTT
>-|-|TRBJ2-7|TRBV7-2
CASSFFSQGYEQYF
TGTGCCAGCAGCTTTTTTAGCCAGGGGTACGAGCAGTACTTC
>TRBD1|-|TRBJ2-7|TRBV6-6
CASSSGTGGVNEQYF
TGTGCCAGCAGCTCCGGGACAGGGGGCGTCAACGAGCAGTACTTC
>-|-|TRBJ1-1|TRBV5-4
CASTSGTRNTEAFF
TGTGCCTCAACTTCCGGGACTAGGAACACTGAAGCTTTCTTT
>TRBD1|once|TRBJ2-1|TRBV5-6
CASSRSGTAYNEQFF
TGTGCCAGCAGCCGTTCCGGGACAGCGTACAATGAGCAGTTCTTC
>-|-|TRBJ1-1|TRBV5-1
CASSLEGTEAFF
TGCGCCAGCAGTTTGGAGGGCACTGAAGCTTTCTTT
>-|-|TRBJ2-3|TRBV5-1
CASSLSGQGYIVSSDTQYF
TGCGCCAGCAGCTTGTCGGGGCAGGGATATATAGTTAGCTCAGATACGCAGTATTTT
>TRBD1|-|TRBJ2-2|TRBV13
CASSTTGGPTGELFF
TGTGCCAGCAGCACCACAGGGGGACCCACCGGGGAGCTGTTTTTT
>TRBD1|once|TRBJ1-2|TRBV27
CASSSHGQGDYGYTF
TGTGCCAGCAGTTCCCATGGACAGGGCGACTATGGCTACACCTTC
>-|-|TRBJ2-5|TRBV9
CASSVGVRGGETQYF
TGTGCCAGCAGCGTAGGTGTCCGGGGAGGTGAGACCCAGTACTTC
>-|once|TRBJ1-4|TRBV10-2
CASSGSDNQNEKLFF
TGCGCCAGCAGTGGCTCCGACAACCAGAATGAAAAACTGTTTTTT
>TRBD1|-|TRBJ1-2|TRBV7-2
CASSLEAGGDYGYTF
TGTGCCAGCAGCTTAGAGGCAGGGGGGGACTATGGCTACACCTTC
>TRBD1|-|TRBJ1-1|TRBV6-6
CASRDRGPLGTEAFF
TGTGCCAGCCGGGACAGGGGCCCGTTGGGGACTGAAGCTTTCTTT
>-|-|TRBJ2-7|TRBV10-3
CAICNPGVGLYEQYF
TGTGCCATCTGTAACCCGGGGGTAGGCCTCTACGAGCAGTACTTC
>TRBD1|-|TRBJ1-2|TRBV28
CASSLAGQGNTYGYTF
TGTGCCAGCAGTTTAGCCGGACAGGGGAACACCTATGGCTACACCTTC
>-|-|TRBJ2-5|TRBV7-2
CASTRLAGQETQYF
TGTGCCAGCACACGTCTTGCAGGGCAAGAGACCCAGTACTTC
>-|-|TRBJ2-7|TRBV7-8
CASRSPGEGDEQYF
TGTGCCAGCAGATCCCCGGGGGAAGGGGACGAGCAGTACTTC
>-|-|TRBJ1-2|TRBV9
CASSVARDGGSGPTNYGYTF
TGTGCCAGCAGCGTAGCCAGGGACGGCGGAAGTGGGCCGACTAACTATGGCTACACCTTC
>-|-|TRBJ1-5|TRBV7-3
CASSLLPGSGLFNQPQHF
TGTGCCAGCAGCTTATTGCCAGGATCTGGTCTCTTCAATCAGCCCCAGCATTTT
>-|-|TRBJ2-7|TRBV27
CASSPTPGNYEQYF
TGTGCCAGCAGCCCTACCCCCGGGAACTACGAGCAGTACTTC
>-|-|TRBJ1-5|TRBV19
CASIPAAGGEGNQPQHF
TGTGCCAGTATCCCCGCCGCGGGGGGTGAAGGCAATCAGCCCCAGCATTTT
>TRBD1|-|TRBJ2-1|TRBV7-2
CASSLGQGVTNEQFF
TGTGCCAGCAGCCTGGGACAGGGGGTAACGAATGAGCAGTTCTTC
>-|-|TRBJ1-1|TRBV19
CASTTFLARRDTEAFF
TGTGCCAGTACCACCTTTCTGGCAAGGCGGGACACTGAAGCTTTCTTT
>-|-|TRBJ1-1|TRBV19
CASSPVWFTEAFF
TGTGCCAGTAGCCCAGTCTGGTTCACTGAAGCTTTCTTT